This T cell receptor beta chain was identified during a study of T cells after yellow fever vaccination. About the study: Low-cell-number fractions underwent preparation using SMART-Seq v4 Ultra Low Input. The study, taken as a whole, reports: Shared CD4/CD8 clonotypes were a small share, likely from convergent recombination. The secondary response showed a weaker magnitude and a faster peak, day 5 versus 15. Subsequent to the booster, the majority of primary-vaccination clones reappeared (around 95% CD4, approximately 90% CD8).

TCRdb used MiXCR to reprocess the 5' RACE reads, holding one entry per CDR3 protein. Here the sample spans nearly 550,000 distinct CDR3 sequences, 15% to 20% being singletons. In this sample, this clonotype turned up a few times. Its antigen is undetermined. Per the germline V gene, CDR1 is LGHNA and CDR2 is YSLEER. This CDR3 contains 12 residues. Trimming cost V 2 bases and J 11 bases, with 10 bases left between them. V gene TRBV4-3 combines with J gene TRBJ2-1; perhaps TRBD2 as D (6 bases). Material: PBMCs, obtained 15 days after the yellow fever booster vaccination. This sequence was found in a man between 25 and 39 years old who received the YFV17D yellow fever vaccine. CDR3 sequence: CASSQWGVKQFF. The CDR3 DNA sequence: TGCGCCAGCAGCCAATGGGGGGTAAAGCAGTTCTTC.